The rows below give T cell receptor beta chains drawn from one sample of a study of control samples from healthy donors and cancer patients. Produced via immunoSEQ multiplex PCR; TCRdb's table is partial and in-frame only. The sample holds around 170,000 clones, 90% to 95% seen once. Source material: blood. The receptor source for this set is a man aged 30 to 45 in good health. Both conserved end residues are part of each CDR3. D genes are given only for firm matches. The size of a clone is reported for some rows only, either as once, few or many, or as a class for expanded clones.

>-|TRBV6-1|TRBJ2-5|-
CASSELGWEQETQYF
TGTGCCAGCAGTGAACTTGGCTGGGAGCAAGAGACCCAGTACTTC
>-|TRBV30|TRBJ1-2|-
CAWSADSPANYGYTF
TGTGCCTGGAGTGCCGACAGTCCTGCTAACTATGGCTACACCTTC
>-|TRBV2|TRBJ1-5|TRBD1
CAGGQVSNQPQHF
TGTGCCGGCGGACAGGTGAGCAATCAGCCCCAGCATTTT
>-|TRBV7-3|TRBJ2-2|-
CASSPTYTGELFF
TGTGCCAGCAGCCCCACATACACCGGGGAGCTGTTTTTT
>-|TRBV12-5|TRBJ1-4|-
CASGLGTLATNEKLFF
TGTGCTAGTGGTTTGGGGACACTAGCAACTAATGAAAAACTGTTTTTT
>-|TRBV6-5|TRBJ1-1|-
CASSYSLGGRTEAFF
TGTGCCAGCAGTTACAGTTTGGGGGGGAGGACTGAAGCTTTCTTT
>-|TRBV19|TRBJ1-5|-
CASGLGAASPPQHF
TGTGCCAGTGGACTCGGGGCAGCATCGCCGCCCCAGCATTTT
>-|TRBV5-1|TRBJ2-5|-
CASSLGDAQETQYF
TGCGCCAGCAGCTTGGGCGACGCACAAGAGACCCAGTACTTC
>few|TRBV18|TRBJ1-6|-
CASSPPAVANSPLHF
TGTGCCAGCTCACCACCGGCAGTAGCAAATTCACCCCTCCACTTT
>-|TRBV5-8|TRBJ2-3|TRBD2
CASSFGVAGGTDTQYF
TGTGCCAGCAGCTTCGGGGTAGCGGGAGGTACAGATACGCAGTATTTT
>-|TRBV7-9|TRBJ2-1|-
CASSFLAEGVNEQFF
TGTGCCAGCAGCTTCCTAGCGGAGGGGGTGAATGAGCAGTTCTTC
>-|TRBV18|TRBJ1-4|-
CASSPRRAGNEKLFF
TGTGCCAGCTCACCACGCAGGGCTGGTAATGAAAAACTGTTTTTT
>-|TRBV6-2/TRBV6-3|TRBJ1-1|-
CASSYSKRKAFF
TGTGCCAGCAGTTACTCGAAGCGGAAAGCTTTCTTT
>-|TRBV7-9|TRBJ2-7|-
CASSLVVGYEQYF
TGTGCCAGCAGCTTAGTTGTGGGATACGAGCAGTACTTC
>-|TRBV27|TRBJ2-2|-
CASSLSGGELFF
TGTGCCAGCAGTTTATCGGGGGGGGAGCTGTTTTTT
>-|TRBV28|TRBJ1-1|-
CASSENAAFF
TGTGCCAGCAGTGAAAATGCAGCTTTCTTT
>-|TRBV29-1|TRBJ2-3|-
CSVELAGKLIPDTQYF
TGCAGCGTTGAACTGGCAGGGAAGTTAATACCAGATACGCAGTATTTT
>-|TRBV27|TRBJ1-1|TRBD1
CASSLPDRPTEAFF
TGTGCCAGCAGTTTACCGGACAGGCCCACTGAAGCTTTCTTT
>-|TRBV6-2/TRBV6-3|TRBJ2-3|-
CASSYPPGLNTDTQYF
TGTGCCAGCAGTTACCCCCCGGGATTAAACACAGATACGCAGTATTTT
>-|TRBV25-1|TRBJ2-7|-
CASSESINPTSSYEQYF
TGTGCCAGCAGTGAATCGATAAATCCAACAAGCTCCTACGAGCAGTACTTC
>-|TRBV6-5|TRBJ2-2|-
CASSLGLAGDTGELFF
TGTGCCAGCAGTTTGGGACTCGCTGGGGATACCGGGGAGCTGTTTTTT
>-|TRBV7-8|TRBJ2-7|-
CASSLERLREQYF
TGTGCCAGCAGCTTAGAGAGACTGAGGGAGCAGTACTTC
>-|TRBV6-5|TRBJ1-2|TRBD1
CASSKQGAPGYGYTF
TGTGCCAGCAGCAAACAGGGGGCCCCAGGCTATGGCTACACCTTC
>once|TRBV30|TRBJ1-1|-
CAWSVLGTEAFF
TGTGCCTGGAGTGTCCTTGGCACTGAAGCTTTCTTT
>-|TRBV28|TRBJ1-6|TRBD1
CASSPMDRDNSPLHF
TGTGCCAGCAGTCCCATGGACAGGGACAATTCACCCCTCCACTTT
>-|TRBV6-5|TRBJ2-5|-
CASRTEPIAKTQYF
TGTGCCAGCAGGACAGAGCCTATTGCGAAGACCCAGTACTTC